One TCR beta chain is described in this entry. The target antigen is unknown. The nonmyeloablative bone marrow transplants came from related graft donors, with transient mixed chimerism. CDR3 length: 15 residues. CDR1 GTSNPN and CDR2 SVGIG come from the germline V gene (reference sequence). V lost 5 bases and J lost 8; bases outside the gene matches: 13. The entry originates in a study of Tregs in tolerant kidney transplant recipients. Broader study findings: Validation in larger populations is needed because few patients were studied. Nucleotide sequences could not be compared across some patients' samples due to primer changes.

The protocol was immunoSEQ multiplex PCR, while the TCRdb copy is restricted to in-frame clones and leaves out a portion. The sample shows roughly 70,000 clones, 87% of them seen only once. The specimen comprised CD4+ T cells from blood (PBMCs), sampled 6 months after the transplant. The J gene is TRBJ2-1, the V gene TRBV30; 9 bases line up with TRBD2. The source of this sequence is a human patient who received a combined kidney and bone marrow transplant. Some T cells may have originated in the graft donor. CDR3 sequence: CAWDRGGAGSYEQFF. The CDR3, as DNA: TGTGCCTGGGACCGCGGGGGGGCCGGGAGTTATGAGCAGTTCTTC.